The 27 T cell receptor beta chains below were found in one sample sequenced in a study of radiation and T cells in renal cell carcinoma. Time point described: baseline pretreatment blood. Treatment meaning: 15 Gy SBRT to primary tumor, nephrectomy 4 weeks later. Sequencing used immunoSEQ multiplex PCR; TCRdb keeps in-frame clones, though not all of them. The repertoire consists of around 94,000 clones, with approximately 86% occurring once and the leading ten covering under 9.5%. The source material was blood, sampled from a patient whose treatment included radiotherapy and nephrectomy. These receptors all stem from a man aged 50 to 59 with renal cell carcinoma.

The genes are TRBV29-1 and TRBJ2-3, with 13 bases fitting TRBD2. The CDR3 contains 16 residues. Germline V lookup: CDR1 SQVTM, CDR2 ANQGSEA. Germline trimming cut 5 bases from V and 1 base from J; bases unmatched to any gene: 6. CDR3 sequence reads: CSVLGTSGGGTDTQYF. In nucleotides, the CDR3 is TGCAGCGTTTTGGGCACTAGCGGGGGGGGCACAGATACGCAGTATTTT.

V usage is TRBV4-1 and J usage is TRBJ2-7; TRBD2 matches 10 bases. The CDR3 length is 17 residues. V shed 0 bases and J 6 bases; nucleotides not matched to a gene: 11. Germline CDR1 and CDR2: MGHRA and YSYEKL. Here the CDR3 reads CASSQDAASSGSGEQYF. The CDR3 region has the DNA TGCGCCAGCAGCCAAGATGCGGCGTCTAGCGGGAGTGGCGAGCAGTACTTC.

V is TRBV7-9 and J is TRBJ1-1; weak D call: TRBD1 (5 bases). V shed 5 bases and J shed 0 bases, with 10 bases lying between them. Germline V gene lookup returns CDR1 SEHNR and CDR2 FQNEAQ (reference sequence). This CDR3 comprises 14 residues. DNA for the CDR3: TGTGCCAGCAGCCGGGACTCTATGAACACTGAAGCTTTCTTT. Protein sequence: CASSRDSMNTEAFF.

This rearrangement joins TRBV5-1 to TRBJ2-3, with 11 bases aligning to TRBD2. Germline V gene lookup returns CDR1 SGHRS and CDR2 YFSETQ. Losses at the gene ends were 4 bases for V and 0 bases for J; bases not matched to a gene: 4. The CDR3 length is 16 residues. The CDR3 loop reads CASSPGLAESTDTQYF. For the CDR3, the DNA is TGCGCCAGCAGCCCGGGACTAGCGGAAAGCACAGATACGCAGTATTTT.

This chain connects TRBV7-2 to TRBJ2-2; tentative D call: TRBD2 (6 bases). This CDR3 contains 16 residues. CDR1 and CDR2 (germline): SGHTA, FQGNSA. Trimming shortened V by 4 bases and J by 6 bases, and 18 bases separated the two germline ends. DNA of the CDR3: TGTGCCAGCAGCTCCCAGGGACTGAGCCTACCCGGGGAGCTGTTTTTT. This encodes CASSSQGLSLPGELFF.

The table lists this clone with a few counts. V usage is TRBV6-5 and J usage is TRBJ1-1; weak D call: TRBD1 (5 bases). Looked up from germline, CDR1 is MNHEY and CDR2 is SVGAGI. V shed 2 bases and J shed 6 bases, with 10 bases lying between them. The CDR3 has 13 amino acids. CDR3 amino acids: CASSYPGTPEAFF. CDR3 nucleotides: TGTGCCAGCAGTTACCCCGGGACTCCTGAAGCTTTCTTT.

To note about this clone: The sample carries other DNA sequences with the same CDR3. The chain couples TRBV7-9 to TRBJ1-1; D is ambiguous. The CDR3 loop spans 13 amino acids. V lost 3 bases and J lost 1, with 6 bases in between. From germline, CDR1 is SEHNR and CDR2 FQNEAQ (reference sequence). CDR3 in DNA: TGTGCCAGCAGCTTTGGGGAGAACACTGAAGCTTTCTTT. This gives the protein CASSFGENTEAFF.

This chain uses TRBV5-1 with TRBJ2-5, with unresolved D. This CDR3 is built from 14 residues. Per the germline V gene, CDR1 is SGHRS and CDR2 is YFSETQ. The V end lost 2 bases, the J end lost 5 bases, and 13 bases lay between the germline ends. The CDR3 spells CASSLQLYTETQYF. The CDR3 DNA sequence: TGCGCCAGCAGCTTACAGCTCTACACGGAGACCCAGTACTTC.

The chain couples TRBV5-1 to TRBJ2-3; 11 bases map to TRBD2. This CDR3 has 15 amino acids. The trim removed 4 bases at V and 5 bases at J, leaving 6 bases unmatched. In germline, CDR1 is SGHRS, CDR2 YFSETQ. Here the CDR3 DNA reads TGCGCCAGCAGCCGAACTAGCGGGAGAAAAGATACGCAGTATTTT. As protein: CASSRTSGRKDTQYF.

CDR3 DNA: TGTGCCAGCAGCTTAGTGGCAGGGAACTATGGCTACACCTTC. Amino acids: CASSLVAGNYGYTF. This chain links TRBV7-2 with TRBJ1-2; maybe TRBD1 (5 bases). This CDR3 spans 14 amino acids. Germline V gives CDR1 SGHTA, CDR2 FQGNSA. Deletions cut 1 base from V and 2 bases from J, with 8 bases between.

The chain couples TRBV10-3 to TRBJ2-1; D may be TRBD2 (5 bases). Trimming pared 10 bases from V and 3 bases from J, leaving 16 bases between. Looked up from germline, CDR1 is ENHRY and CDR2 is SYGVKD. This CDR3 region has 14 residues. CDR3 loop: CATRPNRGYNEQFF. For the CDR3, the DNA is TGTGCCACCCGGCCGAACCGGGGCTACAATGAGCAGTTCTTC.

J is TRBJ1-3 and V is TRBV19; possible D gene TRBD1, 5 bases. This CDR3 is 15 amino acids long. V dropped 7 bases and J dropped 2 bases, with 15 bases sitting between them. Germline CDR1 reads LNHDA; CDR2 reads SQIVND (reference sequence). This chain's CDR3 is CASMKDSSPGNTIYF. The CDR3 nucleotides are TGTGCCAGTATGAAAGACAGCTCCCCTGGAAACACCATATATTTT. The variable domain in full, with the rest retrieved from reference TRBV19 and TRBJ1-3, is DGGITQSPKYLFRKEGQNVTLSCEQNLNHDAMYWYRQDPGQGLRLIYYSQIVNDFQKGDIAEGYSVSREKKESFPLTVTSAQKNPTAFYLCASMKDSSPGNTIYFGEGSWLTVV.

This clone was observed once. The chain joins TRBV27 to TRBJ1-3; D is possibly TRBD1 (5 bases). Trimming removed 3 bases at V and 0 bases at J, with 9 bases between. Germline V gene lookup returns CDR1 MNHEY and CDR2 SMNVEV (reference sequence). There are 15 residues in the CDR3. The CDR3 loop is CASSLKGFSGNTIYF. The CDR3 DNA is TGTGCCAGCAGTTTGAAGGGGTTCTCTGGAAACACCATATATTTT.

V usage is TRBV28 and J usage is TRBJ1-3; possibly TRBD1 for D (5 bases). The CDR3 length is 14 residues. Per the germline V gene, CDR1 is MDHEN and CDR2 is SYDVKM. Trimming stripped 6 bases from V and 2 bases from J, with 11 bases between. The CDR3: CASRRTYTGNTIYF. CDR3 nucleotides: TGTGCCAGCAGGCGGACATATACTGGAAACACCATATATTTT.

The chain is built from TRBV6-1 and TRBJ2-7; 10 bases fit TRBD1. CDR1 is MNHNS, CDR2 SASEGT, per germline. Trimming removed 6 bases from V and 6 bases from J; junction bases left unmatched: 8. CDR3 length: 14 amino acids. CDR3 sequence reads: CASRTGTGAAEQYF. In DNA form, the CDR3 reads TGTGCCAGCAGAACCGGGACAGGGGCCGCCGAGCAGTACTTC.

This clone was counted only a few times. This sequence joins TRBV9 and TRBJ2-1, with 8 bases aligning to TRBD2. J gave up 4 bases and V 4 bases, and 7 bases lay outside the gene matches. This CDR3 contains 15 residues. Germline CDR1 and CDR2: SGDLS and YYNGEE. The DNA for the CDR3 is TGTGCCAGCAGCTCCACTAGCGGAGCTTACAATGAGCAGTTCTTC. Encoded protein: CASSSTSGAYNEQFF.

This sequence joins TRBV6-5 and TRBJ2-5, with a weak D call TRBD1 (5 bases). CDR3 length: 13 residues. V was cut by 5 bases and J by 1 base, with 8 bases left in between. CDR1 MNHEY and CDR2 SVGAGI come from the germline V gene. CDR3 nucleotides: TGTGCCAGCAGTCGGACAATCCAAGAGACCCAGTACTTC. This encodes CASSRTIQETQYF.

The CDR3 nucleotides read TGTGCCAGCAGACCCCCCCGTGTAGGTTGGCGGGAGCAAGAGACCCAGTACTTC. This encodes CASRPPRVGWREQETQYF. V gene TRBV7-8 combines with J gene TRBJ2-5; 7 bases match TRBD2. CDR1 is SGHVS, CDR2 FQNEAQ, per germline. V was pared by 6 bases and J by 2 bases, with 18 bases of the junction left unmatched. This CDR3 region has 18 residues.

V usage is TRBV19 and J usage is TRBJ2-3, with 13 bases identical to TRBD2. Germline V gene lookup returns CDR1 LNHDA and CDR2 SQIVND (reference sequence). J was trimmed by 2 bases and V by 6 bases; bases with no gene match: 8. The CDR3 covers 17 residues. The CDR3 reads CASREWGLAGTTDTQYF. The CDR3 DNA reads as TGTGCCAGTAGAGAATGGGGACTAGCGGGGACCACAGATACGCAGTATTTT.

The CDR3 protein is CASRVLQGYQPQHF. The CDR3 DNA is TGTGCCAGCAGGGTGCTACAGGGCTATCAGCCCCAGCATTTT. V usage is TRBV2 and J usage is TRBJ1-5, with a tentative D call TRBD1 (6 bases). There are 14 residues in the CDR3. Per the germline V gene, CDR1 is SNHLY and CDR2 is FYNNEI. Trimming pared 6 bases from V and 5 bases from J, leaving 14 bases between.

The V call is TRBV2, the J call TRBJ2-3, with a weak D call TRBD2 (5 bases). Trimming left V 3 bases short and J 1 base short, with 8 bases between. Germline CDR1 SNHLY, CDR2 FYNNEI. This CDR3 is built from 14 residues. In DNA form, the CDR3 reads TGTGCCAGCAGTGATGCACTAGGCACAGATACGCAGTATTTT. Protein sequence: CASSDALGTDTQYF.

This sequence joins TRBV5-6 and TRBJ2-5; no reliable D call. The CDR3 spans 12 residues. The V end was cut by 1 base, the J end by 5 bases, with 6 bases between. Per the germline V gene, CDR1 is SGHDT and CDR2 is YYEEEE. The CDR3 region is CASSLNPETQYF. The DNA for the CDR3 is TGTGCCAGCAGCTTGAATCCCGAGACCCAGTACTTC.

The count of this clone is one. V usage is TRBV5-4 and J usage is TRBJ1-4; TRBD1 matches 8 bases. CDR3 length: 15 residues. Germline trimming cut 4 bases from V and 6 bases from J; bases unmatched to any gene: 8. Germline V CDR1 and CDR2: SGHNT, YYREEE (reference sequence). The CDR3: CASSLPRTGYEKLFF. The CDR3 nucleotides are TGTGCCAGCAGCCTTCCTAGGACAGGGTATGAAAAACTGTTTTTT.

The chain couples TRBV2 to TRBJ2-1; 7 bases map to TRBD1. V lost 10 bases and J lost 9; bases outside the gene matches: 21. Looked up from germline, CDR1 is SNHLY and CDR2 is FYNNEI. CDR3 length: 16 residues. The CDR3 DNA reads TGTGCCACCTTATCCGATACAGGGGCGATTGCGAGTGAGCAGTTCTTC. Amino acid sequence: CATLSDTGAIASEQFF.

The chain joins TRBV29-1 to TRBJ2-7; TRBD2 matches at 12 bases. The trim removed 3 bases at V and 7 bases at J, leaving 13 bases unmatched. The CDR3 extends over 16 amino acids. Germline-derived CDR1 and CDR2 are SQVTM and ANQGSEA. CDR3 protein: CSVEIYRSSGREEQYF. The CDR3 bases are TGCAGCGTTGAGATCTACCGCTCTAGCGGGAGGGAAGAGCAGTACTTC.

The chain couples TRBV30 to TRBJ2-4; maybe TRBD1 (6 bases). CDR1 and CDR2 (germline): GTSNPN, SVGIG (reference sequence). The CDR3 has 13 amino acids. Between the trimmed V and J ends, which lost 5 bases and 8 bases, there was a span of 16 bases. CDR3: CAWVQGSNHIQYF. The CDR3 DNA is TGTGCCTGGGTCCAGGGGTCAAATCACATTCAGTACTTC.

The chain links TRBV5-1 to TRBJ2-7, with D uncertain. CDR1 and CDR2 (germline): SGHRS, YFSETQ. The CDR3 consists of 14 residues. Trimming removed 4 bases from V and 5 bases from J, with 16 bases in between. This CDR3 reads CASSPDPGSNEQYF. The DNA of the CDR3 is TGCGCCAGCAGCCCGGACCCTGGATCCAACGAGCAGTACTTC. The variable domain in full, completed from reference TRBV5-1 and TRBJ2-7, reads KAGVTQTPRYLIKTRGQQVTLSCSPISGHRSVSWYQQTPGQGLQFLFEYFSETQRNKGNFPGRFSGRQFSNSRSEMNVSTLELGDSALYLCASSPDPGSNEQYFGPGTRLTVT.